These T cell receptor beta chains were read from a single sample in a study of vaccination and CD4 T cells after COVID-19. Using its own MiXCR run on the PCR reads, TCRdb lists one record per CDR3 protein. The sample has 10,000 or so distinct CDR3 sequences; approximately 31% are singletons. No antigen has been identified for these receptors. The sample taken for sequencing was CD4+ T cells from blood, cultured in vitro. The receptors come from a human donor in good health. Each CDR3 is given with its conserved first and last residue. D genes are given only for firm matches. Size values are once, few and many counts, or a class for expanded clones, and some rows have none.

size: medium-sized; J: TRBJ1-5; D: NA; V: TRBV6-2/TRBV6-3; CDR3: CASIKGGIGNQPQHF; DNA: TGTGCCAGCATTAAGGGGGGAATCGGCAATCAGCCCCAGCATTTT
size: few; J: TRBJ1-5; D: NA; V: TRBV27; CDR3: CASSRGGAPAGQPQHF; DNA: TGTGCCAGCAGTAGGGGGGGAGCGCCGGCGGGTCAGCCCCAGCATTTT
size: NA; J: TRBJ1-5; D: TRBD1; V: TRBV28; CDR3: CASSSTGGNQPQHF; DNA: TGTGCCAGCAGCTCGACAGGGGGGAATCAGCCCCAGCATTTT
size: few; J: TRBJ2-2; D: NA; V: TRBV7-2; CDR3: CASSLEGRNTGELFF; DNA: TGTGCCAGCAGCTTAGAAGGCAGGAACACCGGGGAGCTGTTTTTT
size: NA; J: TRBJ2-1; D: NA; V: TRBV6-2/TRBV6-3; CDR3: CASRGVYNEQFF; DNA: TGTGCCAGCAGGGGCGTATACAATGAGCAGTTCTTC
size: NA; J: TRBJ2-7; D: NA; V: TRBV20-1; CDR3: CSASTGRGPYEQYF; DNA: TGCAGTGCTAGCACGGGCAGGGGACCCTACGAGCAGTACTTC
size: NA; J: TRBJ1-2; D: NA; V: TRBV19; CDR3: CASRVRANYGYTF; DNA: TGTGCCAGCCGGGTCAGGGCTAACTATGGCTACACCTTC
size: NA; J: TRBJ2-3; D: TRBD1; V: TRBV24-1; CDR3: CATSALDRRNTDTQYF; DNA: TGTGCCACCAGTGCCTTGGACAGGCGAAACACAGATACGCAGTATTTT
size: NA; J: TRBJ2-7; D: NA; V: TRBV7-6; CDR3: CASSLGISYEQYF; DNA: TGTGCCAGCAGCCTAGGGATTTCCTACGAGCAGTACTTC
size: NA; J: TRBJ2-7; D: TRBD2; V: TRBV28; CDR3: CASSRILAGGSYEQYF; DNA: TGTGCCAGCAGTAGAATACTAGCGGGAGGGTCCTACGAGCAGTACTTC
size: once; J: TRBJ2-5; D: TRBD2; V: TRBV19; CDR3: CASSTSGGAQTQYF; DNA: TGTGCCAGTAGTACTAGCGGGGGGGCACAAACCCAGTACTTC
size: few; J: TRBJ1-5; D: NA; V: TRBV19; CDR3: CASSYQGPFSNQPQHF; DNA: TGTGCCAGTAGTTATCAGGGCCCGTTTAGCAATCAGCCCCAGCATTTT